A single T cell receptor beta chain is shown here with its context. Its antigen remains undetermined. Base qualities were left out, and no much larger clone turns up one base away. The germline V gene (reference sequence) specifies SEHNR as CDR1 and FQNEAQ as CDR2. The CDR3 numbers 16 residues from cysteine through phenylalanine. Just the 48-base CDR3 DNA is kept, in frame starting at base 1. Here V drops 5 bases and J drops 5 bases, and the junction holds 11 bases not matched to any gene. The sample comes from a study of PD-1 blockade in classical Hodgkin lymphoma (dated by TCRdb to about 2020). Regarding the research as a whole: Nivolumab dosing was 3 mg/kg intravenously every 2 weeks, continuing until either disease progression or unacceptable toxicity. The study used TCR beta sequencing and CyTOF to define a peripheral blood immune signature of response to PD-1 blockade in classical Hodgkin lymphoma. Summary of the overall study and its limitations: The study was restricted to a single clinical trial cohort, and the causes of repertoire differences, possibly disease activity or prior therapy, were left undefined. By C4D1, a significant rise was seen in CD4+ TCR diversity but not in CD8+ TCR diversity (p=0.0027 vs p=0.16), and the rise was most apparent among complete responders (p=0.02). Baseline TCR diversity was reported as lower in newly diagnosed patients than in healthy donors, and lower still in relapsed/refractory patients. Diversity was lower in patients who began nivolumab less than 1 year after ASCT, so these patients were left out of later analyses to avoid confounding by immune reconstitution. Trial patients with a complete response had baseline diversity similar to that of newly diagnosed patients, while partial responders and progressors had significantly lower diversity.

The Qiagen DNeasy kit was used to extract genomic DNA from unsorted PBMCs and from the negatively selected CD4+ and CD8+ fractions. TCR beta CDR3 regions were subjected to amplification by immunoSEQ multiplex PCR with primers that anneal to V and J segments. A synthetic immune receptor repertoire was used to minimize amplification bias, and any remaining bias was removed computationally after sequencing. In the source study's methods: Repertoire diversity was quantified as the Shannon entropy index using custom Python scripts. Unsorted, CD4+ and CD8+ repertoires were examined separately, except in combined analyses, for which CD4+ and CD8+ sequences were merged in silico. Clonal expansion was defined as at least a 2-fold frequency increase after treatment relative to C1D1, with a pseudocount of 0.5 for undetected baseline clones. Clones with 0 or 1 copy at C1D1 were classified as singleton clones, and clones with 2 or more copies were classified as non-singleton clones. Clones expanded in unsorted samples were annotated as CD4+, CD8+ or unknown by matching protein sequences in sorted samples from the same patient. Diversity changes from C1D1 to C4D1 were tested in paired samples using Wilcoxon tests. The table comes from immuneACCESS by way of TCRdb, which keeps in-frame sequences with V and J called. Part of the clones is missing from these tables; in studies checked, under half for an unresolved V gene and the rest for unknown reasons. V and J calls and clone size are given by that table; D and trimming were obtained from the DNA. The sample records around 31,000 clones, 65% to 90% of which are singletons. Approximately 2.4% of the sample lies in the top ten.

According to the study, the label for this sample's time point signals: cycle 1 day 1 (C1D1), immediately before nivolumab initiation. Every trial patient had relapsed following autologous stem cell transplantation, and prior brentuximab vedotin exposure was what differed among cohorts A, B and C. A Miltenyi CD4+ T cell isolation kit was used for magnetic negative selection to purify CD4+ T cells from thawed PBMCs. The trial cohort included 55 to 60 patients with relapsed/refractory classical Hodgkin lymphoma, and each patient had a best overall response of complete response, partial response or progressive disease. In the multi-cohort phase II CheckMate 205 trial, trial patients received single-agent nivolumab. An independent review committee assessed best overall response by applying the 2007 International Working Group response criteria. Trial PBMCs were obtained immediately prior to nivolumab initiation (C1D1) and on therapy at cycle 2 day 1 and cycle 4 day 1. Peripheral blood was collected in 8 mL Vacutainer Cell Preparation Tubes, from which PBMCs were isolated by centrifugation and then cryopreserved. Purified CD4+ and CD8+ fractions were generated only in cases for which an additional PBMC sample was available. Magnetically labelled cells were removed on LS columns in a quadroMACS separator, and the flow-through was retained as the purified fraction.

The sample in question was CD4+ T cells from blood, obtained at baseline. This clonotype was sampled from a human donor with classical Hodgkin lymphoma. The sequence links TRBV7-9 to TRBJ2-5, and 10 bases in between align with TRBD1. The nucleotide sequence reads TGTGCCAGCAGCCGACAGGGGGCTGCCGTCAGGGAGACCCAGTACTTC. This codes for CASSRQGAAVRETQYF.